This T cell receptor beta chain emerged from a study of blood T cell repertoires in COVID-19. Overall study: Samples of COVID-19 (acute and convalescent) were obtained from the United States, Italy and Spain.

Generated by immunoSEQ multiplex PCR, the TCRdb table keeps only in-frame clones and is missing some. The table records 100,000 to 150,000 clones, roughly 83% of them present only once. Per germline, CDR1 GTSNPN and CDR2 SVGIG (reference sequence). V lost 7 bases and J lost 6; bases outside the gene matches: 4. There are 11 residues in the CDR3. There are a few counts of this clone. Source material: peripheral blood. The chain has TRBV30 and TRBJ1-2; 8 bases agree with TRBD1. This receptor was identified in a man aged 40-49 years with active or convalescent COVID-19. In DNA, the CDR3 is TGTGCCTCCAGGGACAGGCATGGCTACACCTTC. It yields the protein CASRDRHGYTF.